The present TCR beta chain was sequenced within a study of blood T cell repertoires in COVID-19. Study as a whole: Collection of acute and convalescent COVID-19 samples took place in the United States, Italy and Spain. PBMCs, B-cell-depleted T cells, or T cells provided the cDNA or gDNA that made up the material.

Germline V gene lookup returns CDR1 LGHDT and CDR2 YNNKEL (reference sequence). CDR3 size: 14 residues. V gave up 4 bases and J gave up 6 bases, with 13 bases separating them. Under the authors' procedure: Nucleated cell counts were estimated from reference gene primer amplification. The method was immunoSEQ multiplex PCR; TCRdb's version includes in-frame clones alone and lacks a portion of them. V, J and clone size are taken as reported in that table, and D and trimming were inferred from the DNA itself. The sample contains tens of thousands of clones, about 90% of which appear only once. The source of this sequence is a man aged 60 to 69 with active COVID-19. Material: peripheral blood. This chain uses TRBV3-1 (or the pseudogene TRBV3-2) with TRBJ2-1, with D possibly TRBD2 on 7 matching bases. CDR3 sequence reads: CASSRGLAANEQFF. Written as DNA, the CDR3 is TGTGCCAGCAGCCGGGGGCTAGCGGCCAATGAGCAGTTCTTC.